This TCR beta chain is drawn from a study of T cell repertoires in cytomegalovirus infection. At the level of the study: The authors used CMV epitopes that were HLA-C-restricted (recently identified) and HLA-B-restricted (well studied). Study-wide findings and caveats: Identification of carriers of CMV plus the relevant HLA was performed using cumulative public TCR beta family frequency.

This CDR3 region has 12 residues. Germline V lookup: CDR1 LGHNA, CDR2 YSLEER. V was trimmed by 5 bases and J by 6 bases, leaving 11 bases between them. As regards this clonotype: As yet, its antigen is unknown.

In TCRdb, the reads were re-called with MiXCR into one record per CDR3 protein. The table includes 450,000 to 550,000 distinct CDR3 sequences, approximately 46% detected once. This clonotype was obtained from a human donor in good health (CMV status not recorded). Some clones in this sample may be carry-over from other donors' samples. The sequenced sample was cultured PBMCs, obtained from culture after CMV antigen stimulation. This sequence joins TRBV4-3 and TRBJ2-7; D possibly corresponds to TRBD1 (6 bases). The CDR3 here is CASSAGQTEQYF. CDR3 DNA sequence: TGCGCCAGCAGCGCCGGACAGACCGAGCAGTACTTC.